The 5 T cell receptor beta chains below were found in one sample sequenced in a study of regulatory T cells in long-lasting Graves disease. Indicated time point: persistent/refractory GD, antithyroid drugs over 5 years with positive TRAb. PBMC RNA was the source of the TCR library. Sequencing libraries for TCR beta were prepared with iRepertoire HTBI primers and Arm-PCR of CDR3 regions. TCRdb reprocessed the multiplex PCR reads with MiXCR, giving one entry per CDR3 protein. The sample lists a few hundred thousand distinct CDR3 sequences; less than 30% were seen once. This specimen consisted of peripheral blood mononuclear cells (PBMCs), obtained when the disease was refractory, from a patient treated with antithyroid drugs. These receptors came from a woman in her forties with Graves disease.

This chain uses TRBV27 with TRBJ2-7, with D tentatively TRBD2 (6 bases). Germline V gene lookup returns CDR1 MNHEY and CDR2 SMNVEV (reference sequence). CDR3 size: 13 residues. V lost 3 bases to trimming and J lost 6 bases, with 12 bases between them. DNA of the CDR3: TGTGCCAGCAGTTTCGGGAGTTTGGGCGAGCAGTACTTC. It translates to CASSFGSLGEQYF.

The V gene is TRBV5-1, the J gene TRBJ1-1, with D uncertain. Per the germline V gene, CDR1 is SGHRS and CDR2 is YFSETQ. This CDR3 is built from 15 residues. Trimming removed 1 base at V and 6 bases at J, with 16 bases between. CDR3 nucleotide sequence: TGCGCCAGCAGCTTGTTTGACCCGTCGAGGGCTGAAGCTTTCTTT. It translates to CASSLFDPSRAEAFF.

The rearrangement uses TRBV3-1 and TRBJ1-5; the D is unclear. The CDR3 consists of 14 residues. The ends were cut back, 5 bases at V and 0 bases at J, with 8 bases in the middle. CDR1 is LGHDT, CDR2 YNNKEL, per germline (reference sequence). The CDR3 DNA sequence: TGTGCCAGCAGCTATGGAATTAGCAATCAGCCCCAGCATTTT. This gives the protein CASSYGISNQPQHF.

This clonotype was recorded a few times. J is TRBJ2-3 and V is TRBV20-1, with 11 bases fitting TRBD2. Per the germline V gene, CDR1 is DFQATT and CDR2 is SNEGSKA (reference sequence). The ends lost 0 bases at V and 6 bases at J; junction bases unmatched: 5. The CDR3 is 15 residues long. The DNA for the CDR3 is TGCAGTGCTAGAGAGACTAGCGGGATCTACGATACGCAGTATTTT. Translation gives CSARETSGIYDTQYF.

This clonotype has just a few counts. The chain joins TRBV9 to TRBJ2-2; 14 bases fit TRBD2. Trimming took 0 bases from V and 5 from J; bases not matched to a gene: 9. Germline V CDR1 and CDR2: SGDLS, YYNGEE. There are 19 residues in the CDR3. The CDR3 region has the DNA TGTGCCAGCAGCGTAGACCTGGGACTAGCGGGAGTTAAAACCGGGGAGCTGTTTTTT. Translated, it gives CASSVDLGLAGVKTGELFF. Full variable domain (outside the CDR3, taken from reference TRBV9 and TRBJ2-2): DSGVTQTPKHLITATGQRVTLRCSPRSGDLSVYWYQQSLDQGLQFLIQYYNGEERAKGNILERFSAQQFPDLHSELNLSSLELGDSALYFCASSVDLGLAGVKTGELFFGEGSRLTVL.